This entry lists 15 T cell receptor beta chains sequenced from one sample in a study of blood T cell repertoires in COVID-19. Clones were sequenced by immunoSEQ multiplex PCR, and TCRdb holds only the in-frame ones, with some missing. The repertoire holds about 240,000 clones, with about 81% as singletons. Sequenced material: peripheral blood. The receptors were sampled from a woman aged 55-70 years with active or convalescent COVID-19.

This chain uses TRBV13 with TRBJ1-6; 7 nucleotides align to TRBD1. CDR3 length: 15 amino acids. CDR1 and CDR2 from the germline V gene are PRHDT and FYEKMQ (reference sequence). V shed 6 bases, J shed 9 bases, and the junction held 11 bases outside the gene matches. CDR3 sequence: CASSLDRAGVSPLHF. The CDR3 nucleotides read TGTGCCAGCAGTCTCGACAGGGCAGGGGTTTCACCCCTCCACTTT. The entire variable domain, with the rest obtained from reference TRBV13 and TRBJ1-6, is as follows: AAGVIQSPRHLIKEKRETATLKCYPIPRHDTVYWYQQGPGQDPQFLISFYEKMQSDKGSIPDRFSAQQFSDYHSELNMSSLELGDSALYFCASSLDRAGVSPLHFGNGTRLTVT.

The chain couples TRBV15 to TRBJ2-5; tentative D call: TRBD1 (6 bases). V lost 5 bases and J 8 bases, leaving 12 bases between the germline ends. The CDR3 has 12 amino acids. From germline, CDR1 is LNHNV and CDR2 YYDKDF (reference sequence). CDR3 region: CATSPQGFTQYF. The CDR3 DNA reads as TGTGCCACCAGCCCACAGGGTTTTACCCAGTACTTC.

The chain carries TRBV7-8 and TRBJ1-4; 7 bases are a match to TRBD1. J gave up 0 bases and V 5 bases, and 3 bases lay outside the gene matches. Per germline, CDR1 SGHVS and CDR2 FQNEAQ. The CDR3 length is 15 residues. The CDR3 loop is CASSGTATTNEKLFF. In DNA, the CDR3 is TGTGCCAGCAGCGGGACAGCTACAACTAATGAAAAACTGTTTTTT.

The genes are TRBV6-1 and TRBJ2-7, with 10 bases aligning to TRBD2. Germline lookup yields CDR1 MNHNS and CDR2 SASEGT. Germline trimming cut 4 bases from V and 0 bases from J; bases unmatched to any gene: 6. There are 16 residues in the CDR3. CDR3 coding DNA: TGTGCCAGCAGTGGACTAGCGGGTCTTAGCTCCTACGAGCAGTACTTC. This encodes CASSGLAGLSSYEQYF.

This chain joins TRBV5-5 and TRBJ1-5; 7 bases line up with TRBD1. This CDR3 contains 15 residues. V shed 1 base, J shed 8 bases, and the junction held 9 bases outside the gene matches. Germline lookup yields CDR1 SGHKS and CDR2 YYEKEE (reference sequence). DNA for the CDR3: TGTGCCAGCAGCTTGTCGACAGGGATATCAAAGCCCCAGCATTTT. This codes for CASSLSTGISKPQHF.

The genes are TRBV12-3 or TRBV12-4 and TRBJ1-1, with D hard to call. Trimming cost V 5 bases and J 5 bases, with 12 bases left between them. The CDR3 has 13 residues. This CDR3 reads CASSRRDGTEAFF. Here the CDR3 DNA reads TGTGCCAGCAGTCGGAGGGATGGGACTGAAGCTTTCTTT.

A few counts support this clone. This chain links TRBV12-3 or TRBV12-4 with TRBJ1-5; D unresolved. V lost 6 bases, J lost 6 bases, and 12 bases lay in between. This CDR3 region has 13 residues. The CDR3 here is CASRGSQGQPQHF. Written as DNA, the CDR3 is TGTGCCAGCAGGGGGAGTCAAGGTCAGCCCCAGCATTTT.

The rearrangement joins TRBV6-2 or TRBV6-3 to TRBJ1-2, with no clear D. The CDR3 covers 17 residues. Germline V gene sequence: CDR1 MNHEY, CDR2 SVGEGT. Trimming shortened V by 5 bases and J by 4 bases, and 23 bases separated the two germline ends. CDR3 bases: TGTGCCAGCAGTCCGATCTACCACACCCCGCCAGGCTATGGCTACACCTTC. It yields the protein CASSPIYHTPPGYGYTF.

Worth noting for this clone: At one end the junction does not follow the germline gene, possibly because of a read error. The DNA of the CDR3 is TGTGCCAGCAGCTCCGGGGGGGCCTCCGACAATGAGCAGTTCTTC. Protein: CASSSGGASDNEQFF. V usage is TRBV5-4 and J usage is TRBJ2-1, with 8 bases matching TRBD2. Germline CDR1 and CDR2: SGHNT and YYREEE (reference sequence). The CDR3 is 15 amino acids.

V is TRBV9 and J is TRBJ2-3; the D gene is possibly TRBD2 (6 bases). There are 17 residues in the CDR3. Germline V gene lookup returns CDR1 SGDLS and CDR2 YYNGEE. Trimming left V 0 bases short and J 0 bases short, with 14 bases between. Here the CDR3 DNA reads TGTGCCAGCAGCGTAGTGGGGGGACCCCGAAGCACAGATACGCAGTATTTT. This gives the protein CASSVVGGPRSTDTQYF.

The chain is built from TRBV28 and TRBJ1-1, with 9 bases fitting TRBD1. J was trimmed by 4 bases and V by 5 bases; bases with no gene match: 5. CDR1 and CDR2 (germline): MDHEN, SYDVKM. The CDR3 runs 14 residues. CDR3 loop: CASSTGGPITEAFF. Written as DNA, the CDR3 is TGTGCCAGCAGTACAGGGGGCCCAATCACTGAAGCTTTCTTT.

The chain carries TRBV7-6 and TRBJ2-3; the match to TRBD2 covers 11 bases. Trimming removed 0 bases from V and 2 bases from J; junction bases left unmatched: 7. The CDR3 is 18 residues long. Germline V gives CDR1 SGHVS, CDR2 FNYEAQ. CDR3 sequence: CASSLAVPTSGVTDTQYF. Here the CDR3 DNA reads TGTGCCAGCAGCTTAGCGGTTCCGACTAGCGGGGTCACAGATACGCAGTATTTT.

The genes are TRBV18 and TRBJ2-2, with D possibly being TRBD1 (5 bases). With 6 bases removed from V and 8 bases from J, the gap between germline ends came to 19 bases. Germline lookup yields CDR1 KGHSH and CDR2 LQKENI. This CDR3 has 15 residues. CDR3 DNA sequence: TGTGCCAGCTCCACCGGGCAGGGCTTTCCAGGGGAGCTGTTTTTT. Encoded protein: CASSTGQGFPGELFF.

The gene calls are TRBV19 and TRBJ2-5, with 8 bases aligning to TRBD1. Trimming removed 1 base from V and 1 base from J; junction bases left unmatched: 5. The CDR3 is made up of 16 amino acids. Per germline, CDR1 LNHDA and CDR2 SQIVND (reference sequence). The CDR3 reads CASSIGTGRIQETQYF. In nucleotides, the CDR3 is TGTGCCAGTAGTATAGGGACAGGGCGAATCCAAGAGACCCAGTACTTC.

J is TRBJ1-2 and V is TRBV6-6; D unresolved. Trimming shortened V by 3 bases and J by 13 bases, and 21 bases separated the two germline ends. This CDR3 has 14 amino acids. CDR1 and CDR2 from the germline V gene are MNHNY and SVGAGI (reference sequence). CDR3: CASSYGLGGRRGTF. CDR3 sequence (DNA): TGTGCCAGCAGTTATGGATTAGGCGGGAGACGGGGCACCTTC.